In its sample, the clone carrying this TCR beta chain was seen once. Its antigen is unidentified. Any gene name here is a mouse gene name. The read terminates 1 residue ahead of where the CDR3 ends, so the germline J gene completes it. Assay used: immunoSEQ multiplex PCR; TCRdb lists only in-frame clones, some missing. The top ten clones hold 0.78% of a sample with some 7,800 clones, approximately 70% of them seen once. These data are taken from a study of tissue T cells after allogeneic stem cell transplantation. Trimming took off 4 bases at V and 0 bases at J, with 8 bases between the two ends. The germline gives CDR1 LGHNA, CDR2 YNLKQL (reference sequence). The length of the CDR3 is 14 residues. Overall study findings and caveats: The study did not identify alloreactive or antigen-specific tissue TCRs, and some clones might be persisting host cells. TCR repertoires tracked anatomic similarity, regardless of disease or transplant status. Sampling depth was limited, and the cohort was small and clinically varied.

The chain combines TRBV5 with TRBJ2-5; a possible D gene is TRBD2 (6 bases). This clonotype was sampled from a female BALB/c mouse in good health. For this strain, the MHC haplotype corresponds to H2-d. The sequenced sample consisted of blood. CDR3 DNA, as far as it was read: TGTGCCAGCAGCCCCTGGGGTAACCAAGACACCCAGTAC. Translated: CASSPWGNQDTQY. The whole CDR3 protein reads CASSPWGNQDTQYF.